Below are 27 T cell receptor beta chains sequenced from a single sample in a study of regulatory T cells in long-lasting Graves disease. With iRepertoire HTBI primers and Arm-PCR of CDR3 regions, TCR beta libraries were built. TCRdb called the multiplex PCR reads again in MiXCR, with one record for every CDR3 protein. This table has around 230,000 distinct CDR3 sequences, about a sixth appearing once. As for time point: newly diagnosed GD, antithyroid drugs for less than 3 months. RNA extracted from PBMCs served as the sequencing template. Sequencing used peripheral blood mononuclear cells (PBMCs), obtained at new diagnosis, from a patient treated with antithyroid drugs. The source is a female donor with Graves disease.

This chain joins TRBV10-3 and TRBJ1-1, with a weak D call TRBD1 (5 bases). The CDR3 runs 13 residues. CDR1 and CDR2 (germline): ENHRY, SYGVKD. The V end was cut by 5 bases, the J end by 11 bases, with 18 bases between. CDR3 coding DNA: TGTGCCATCAGTCCCCAGGGAGGGAGGGAGGCTTTCTTT. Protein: CAISPQGGREAFF.

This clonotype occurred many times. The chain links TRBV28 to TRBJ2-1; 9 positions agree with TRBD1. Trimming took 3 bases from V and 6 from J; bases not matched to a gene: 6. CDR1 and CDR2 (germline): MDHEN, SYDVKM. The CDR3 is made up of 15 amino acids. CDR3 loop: CASSFLQTGGNEQFF. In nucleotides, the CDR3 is TGTGCCAGCAGTTTTCTCCAGACAGGGGGCAATGAGCAGTTCTTC.

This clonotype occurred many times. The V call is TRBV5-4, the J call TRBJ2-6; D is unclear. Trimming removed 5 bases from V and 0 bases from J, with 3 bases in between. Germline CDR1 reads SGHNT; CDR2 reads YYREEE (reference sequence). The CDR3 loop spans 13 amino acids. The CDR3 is CASRVSGANVLTF. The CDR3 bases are TGTGCCAGCAGGGTCTCTGGGGCCAACGTCCTGACTTTC.

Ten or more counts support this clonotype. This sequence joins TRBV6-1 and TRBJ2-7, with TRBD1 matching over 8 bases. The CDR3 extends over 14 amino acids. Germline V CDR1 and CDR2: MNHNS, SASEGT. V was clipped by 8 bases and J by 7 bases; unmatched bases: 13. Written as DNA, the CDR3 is TGTGCCAGCCTGGAGGGGACAGGAGCTTTTGAGCAGTACTTC. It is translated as CASLEGTGAFEQYF.

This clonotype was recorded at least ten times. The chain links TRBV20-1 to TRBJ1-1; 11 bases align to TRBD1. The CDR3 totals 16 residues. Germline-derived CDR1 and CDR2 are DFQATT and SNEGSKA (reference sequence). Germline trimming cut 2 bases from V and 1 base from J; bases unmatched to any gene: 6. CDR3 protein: CSARRTGGLKNTEAFF. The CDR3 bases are TGCAGTGCTAGAAGGACAGGGGGCCTAAAGAACACTGAAGCTTTCTTT.

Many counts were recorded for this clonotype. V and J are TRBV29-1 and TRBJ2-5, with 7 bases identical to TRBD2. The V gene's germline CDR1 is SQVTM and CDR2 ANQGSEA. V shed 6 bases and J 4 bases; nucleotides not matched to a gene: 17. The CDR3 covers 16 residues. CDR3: CSVNRFAGAAGETQYF. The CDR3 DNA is TGCAGCGTCAACCGTTTTGCGGGAGCGGCGGGAGAGACCCAGTACTTC.

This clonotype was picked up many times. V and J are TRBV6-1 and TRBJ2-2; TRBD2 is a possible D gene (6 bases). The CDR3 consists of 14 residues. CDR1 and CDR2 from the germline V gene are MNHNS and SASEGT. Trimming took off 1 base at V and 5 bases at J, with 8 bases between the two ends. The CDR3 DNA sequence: TGTGCCAGCAGTGAAGGCGCGGGGACCGGGGAGCTGTTTTTT. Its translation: CASSEGAGTGELFF.

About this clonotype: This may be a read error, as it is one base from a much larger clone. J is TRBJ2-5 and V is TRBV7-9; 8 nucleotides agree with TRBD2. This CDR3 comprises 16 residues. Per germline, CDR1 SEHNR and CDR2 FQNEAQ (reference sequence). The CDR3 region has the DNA TGCGCCAGCAGCTTGGAAGTAGCGGGGTTTCAAGACACCCAGTACTTC. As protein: CASSLEVAGFQDTQYF.

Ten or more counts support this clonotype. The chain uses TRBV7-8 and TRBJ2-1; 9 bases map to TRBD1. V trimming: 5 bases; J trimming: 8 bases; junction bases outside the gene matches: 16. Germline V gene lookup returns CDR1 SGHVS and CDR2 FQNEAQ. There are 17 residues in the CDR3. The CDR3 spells CASSTLGQGMVRDEQFF. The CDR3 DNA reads TGTGCCAGCAGCACCTTGGGACAGGGAATGGTAAGGGATGAGCAGTTCTTC.

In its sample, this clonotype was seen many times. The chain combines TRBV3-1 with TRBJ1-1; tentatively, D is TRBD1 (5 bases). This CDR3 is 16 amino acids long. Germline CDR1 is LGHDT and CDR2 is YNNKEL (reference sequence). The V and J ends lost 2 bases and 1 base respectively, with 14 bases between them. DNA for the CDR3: TGTGCCAGCAGCCAAAGAGCGGGGGGACGGAACACTGAAGCTTTCTTT. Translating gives CASSQRAGGRNTEAFF.

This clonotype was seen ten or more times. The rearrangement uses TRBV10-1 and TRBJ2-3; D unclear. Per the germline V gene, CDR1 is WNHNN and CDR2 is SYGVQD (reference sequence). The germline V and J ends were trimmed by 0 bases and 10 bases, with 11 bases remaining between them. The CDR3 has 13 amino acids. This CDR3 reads CASSESMGAAQYF. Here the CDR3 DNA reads TGCGCCAGCAGTGAGTCGATGGGTGCGGCGCAGTATTTT.

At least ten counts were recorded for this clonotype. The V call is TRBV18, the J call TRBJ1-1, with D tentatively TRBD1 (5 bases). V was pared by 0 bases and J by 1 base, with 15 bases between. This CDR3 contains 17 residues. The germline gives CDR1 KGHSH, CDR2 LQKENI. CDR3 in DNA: TGTGCCAGCTCACCACCGACGGGGACCCCAGGGAACACTGAAGCTTTCTTT. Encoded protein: CASSPPTGTPGNTEAFF.

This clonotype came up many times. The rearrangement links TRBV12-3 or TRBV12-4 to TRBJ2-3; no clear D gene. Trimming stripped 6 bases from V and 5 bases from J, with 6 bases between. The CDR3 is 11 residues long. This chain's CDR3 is CASRRLDTQYF. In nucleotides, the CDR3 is TGTGCCAGCAGACGACTAGATACGCAGTATTTT.

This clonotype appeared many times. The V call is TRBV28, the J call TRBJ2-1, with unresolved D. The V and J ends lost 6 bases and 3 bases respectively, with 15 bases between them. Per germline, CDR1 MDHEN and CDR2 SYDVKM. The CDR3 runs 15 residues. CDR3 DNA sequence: TGTGCCAGCAGCCCGAGGACCTTCTACTACAATGAGCAGTTCTTC. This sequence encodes CASSPRTFYYNEQFF.

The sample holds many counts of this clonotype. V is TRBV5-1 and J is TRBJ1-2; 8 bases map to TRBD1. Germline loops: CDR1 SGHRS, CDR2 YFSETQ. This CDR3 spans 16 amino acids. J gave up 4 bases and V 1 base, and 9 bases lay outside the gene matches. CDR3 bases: TGCGCCAGCAGCTTGAACGCTGGGGGGACAGGCTATGGCTACACCTTC. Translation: CASSLNAGGTGYGYTF.

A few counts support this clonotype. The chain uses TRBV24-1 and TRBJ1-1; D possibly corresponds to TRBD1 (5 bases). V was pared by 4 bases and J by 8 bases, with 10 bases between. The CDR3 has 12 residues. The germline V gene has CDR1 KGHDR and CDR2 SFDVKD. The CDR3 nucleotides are TGTGCCACCAGTGAGAGACAGCGAGAAGCTTTCTTT. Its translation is CATSERQREAFF.

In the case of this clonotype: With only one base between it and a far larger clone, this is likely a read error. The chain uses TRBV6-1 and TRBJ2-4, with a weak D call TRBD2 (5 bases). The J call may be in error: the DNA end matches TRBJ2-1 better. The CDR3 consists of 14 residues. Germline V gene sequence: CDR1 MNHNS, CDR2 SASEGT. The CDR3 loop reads CASTQGSGGGEQFF. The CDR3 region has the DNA TGTGCCAGCACCCAAGGATCCGGAGGAGGTGAGCAGTTCTTC.

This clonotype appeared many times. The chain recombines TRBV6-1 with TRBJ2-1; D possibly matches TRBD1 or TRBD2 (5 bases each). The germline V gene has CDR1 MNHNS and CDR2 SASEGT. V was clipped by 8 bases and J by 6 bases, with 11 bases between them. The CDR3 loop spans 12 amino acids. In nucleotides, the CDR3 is TGTGCCAGCTCTCTTGGGACCAATGAGCAGTTCTTC. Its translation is CASSLGTNEQFF.

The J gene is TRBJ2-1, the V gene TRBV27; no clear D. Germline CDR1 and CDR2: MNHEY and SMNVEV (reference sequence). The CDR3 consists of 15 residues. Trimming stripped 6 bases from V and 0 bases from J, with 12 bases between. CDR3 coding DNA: TGTGCCAGCAGGCTTTACGGGCGCTCCTACAATGAGCAGTTCTTC. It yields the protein CASRLYGRSYNEQFF.

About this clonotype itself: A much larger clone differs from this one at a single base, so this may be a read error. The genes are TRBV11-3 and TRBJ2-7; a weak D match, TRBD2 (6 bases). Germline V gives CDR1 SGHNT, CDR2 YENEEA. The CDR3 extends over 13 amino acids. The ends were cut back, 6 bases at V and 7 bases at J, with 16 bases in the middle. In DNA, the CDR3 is TGTGCCAGCAGGTCTAGCGATCGGGATGAGCAGTACTTC. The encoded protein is CASRSSDRDEQYF. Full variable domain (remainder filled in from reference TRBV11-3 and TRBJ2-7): EAGVVQSPRYKIIEKKQPVAFWCNPISGHNTLYWYLQNLGQGPELLIRYENEEAVDDSQLPKDRFSAERLKGVDSTLKIQPAELGDSAVYLCASRSSDRDEQYFGPGTRLTVT.

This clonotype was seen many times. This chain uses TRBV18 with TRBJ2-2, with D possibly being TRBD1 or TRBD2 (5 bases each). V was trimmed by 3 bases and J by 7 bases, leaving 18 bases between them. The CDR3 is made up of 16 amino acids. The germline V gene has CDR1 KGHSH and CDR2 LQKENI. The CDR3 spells CASSPFGLSRGGELFF. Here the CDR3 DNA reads TGTGCCAGCTCACCTTTCGGACTCTCGAGGGGCGGGGAGCTGTTTTTT.

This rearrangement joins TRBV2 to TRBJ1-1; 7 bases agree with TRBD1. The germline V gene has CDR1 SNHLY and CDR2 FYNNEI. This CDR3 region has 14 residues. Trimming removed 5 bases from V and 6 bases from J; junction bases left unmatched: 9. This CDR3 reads CASSSEGRGPEAFF. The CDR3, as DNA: TGTGCCAGCAGTTCGGAGGGGAGGGGGCCTGAAGCTTTCTTT.

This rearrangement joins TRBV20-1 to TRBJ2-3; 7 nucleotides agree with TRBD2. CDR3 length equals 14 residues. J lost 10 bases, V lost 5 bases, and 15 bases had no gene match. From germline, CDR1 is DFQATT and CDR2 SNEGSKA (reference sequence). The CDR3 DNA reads TGCAGTGCTGCCGGCGGGGTAACGGCGGGGGCGCAGTATTTT. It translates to CSAAGGVTAGAQYF.

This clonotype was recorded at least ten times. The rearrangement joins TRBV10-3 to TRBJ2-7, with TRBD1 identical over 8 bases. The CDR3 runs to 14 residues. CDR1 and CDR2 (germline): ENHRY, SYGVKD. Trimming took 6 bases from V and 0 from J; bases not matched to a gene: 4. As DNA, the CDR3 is TGTGCCATCAGGGGGACAGGAGGCTCCTACGAGCAGTACTTC. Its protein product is CAIRGTGGSYEQYF.

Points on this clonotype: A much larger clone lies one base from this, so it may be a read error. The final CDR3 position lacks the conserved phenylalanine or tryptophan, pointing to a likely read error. The CDR3 loop is CASSSPHITGGEETQYS. The DNA of the CDR3 is TGTGCCAGTAGTAGCCCCCACATAACAGGGGGCGAGGAGACCCAGTACTCC. The chain carries TRBV19 and TRBJ2-5; TRBD1 agrees at 9 bases. V trimming: 4 bases; J trimming: 5 bases; junction bases outside the gene matches: 14. CDR3 length: 17 amino acids. The germline CDR1 and CDR2 sequences are LNHDA and SQIVND (reference sequence).

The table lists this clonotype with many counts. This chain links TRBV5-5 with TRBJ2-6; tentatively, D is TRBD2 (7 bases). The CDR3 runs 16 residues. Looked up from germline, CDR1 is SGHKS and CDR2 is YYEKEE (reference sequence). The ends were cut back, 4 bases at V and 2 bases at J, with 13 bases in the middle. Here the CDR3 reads CASSPEGGPGANVLTF. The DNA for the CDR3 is TGTGCCAGCAGCCCGGAGGGGGGGCCTGGGGCCAACGTCCTGACTTTC. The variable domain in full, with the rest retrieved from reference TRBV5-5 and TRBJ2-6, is DAGVTQSPTHLIKTRGQQVTLRCSPISGHKSVSWYQQVLGQGPQFIFQYYEKEERGRGNFPDRFSARQFPNYSSELNVNALLLGDSALYLCASSPEGGPGANVLTFGAGSRLTVL.

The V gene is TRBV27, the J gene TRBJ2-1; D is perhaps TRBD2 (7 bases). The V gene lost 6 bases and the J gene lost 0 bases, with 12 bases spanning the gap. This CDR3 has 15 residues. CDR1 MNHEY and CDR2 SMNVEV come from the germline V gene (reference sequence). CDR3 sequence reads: CASRPGGLSYNEQFF. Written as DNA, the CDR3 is TGTGCCAGCAGACCCGGGGGGCTCTCCTACAATGAGCAGTTCTTC.